These T cell receptor beta chains were read from a single sample in a study of T cells in localized non-small cell lung cancer. Profiled with immunoSEQ multiplex PCR; TCRdb holds only in-frame clones, not every one. Of some 52,000 clones listed, around 86% are singletons. Sequenced here: peripheral blood, sampled before any cancer treatment. The receptors stem from a male donor at least 60 years old with stage III squamous cell lung carcinoma. Both conserved end residues are part of each CDR3. Fields, in order: V gene, J gene, clone size, D gene, CDR3 protein, CDR3 DNA. D genes are given only for firm matches. Clone size, where shown, is once, few, many, or a class for clones that have expanded.

TRBV15,TRBJ1-1,-,-,CATSAILNTEAFF,TGTGCCACCAGCGCGATCCTCAACACTGAAGCTTTCTTT
TRBV2,TRBJ1-3,-,TRBD1,CASREKTGSGNTIYF,TGTGCCAGCAGGGAGAAGACAGGGTCTGGAAACACCATATATTTT
TRBV11-2,TRBJ2-1,-,-,CASSLDRGREQFF,TGTGCCAGCAGCTTAGATAGGGGACGTGAGCAGTTCTTC
TRBV2,TRBJ1-6,-,TRBD1,CASTEGAGKRSPLHF,TGTGCCAGCACCGAGGGGGCAGGGAAGAGGTCACCCCTCCACTTT
TRBV19,TRBJ1-6,once,-,CASSISYTPLHF,TGTGCCAGTAGTATCTCGTATACACCCCTCCACTTT
TRBV7-8,TRBJ1-1,-,-,CASSPSTGMNTEAFF,TGTGCCAGCAGCCCATCGACAGGAATGAACACTGAAGCTTTCTTT
TRBV16,TRBJ2-6,-,-,CASSPGSGSGANVLTF,TGTGCCAGCAGCCCAGGGAGCGGCTCTGGGGCCAACGTCCTGACTTTC
TRBV7-3,TRBJ1-3,-,-,CASSLGAGNTIYF,TGTGCCAGCAGCTTAGGTGCTGGAAACACCATATATTTT
TRBV5-8,TRBJ2-1,-,-,CASSLDGQLSYNEQFF,TGTGCCAGCAGCTTGGACGGCCAGCTCTCCTACAATGAGCAGTTCTTC
TRBV5-4,TRBJ2-1,-,TRBD1,CASSLGGQGWNEQFF,TGTGCCAGCAGCTTGGGGGGACAGGGGTGGAATGAGCAGTTCTTC
TRBV7-3,TRBJ2-5,-,-,CASSLFGGTQYF,TGTGCCAGCAGTCTCTTCGGGGGGACCCAGTACTTC
TRBV2,TRBJ1-6,-,TRBD1,CASSEGTGPRVGSPLHF,TGTGCCAGCAGTGAGGGGACAGGTCCACGGGTCGGTTCACCCCTCCACTTT
TRBV27,TRBJ2-7,-,-,CASSSSSGVLKEQYF,TGTGCCAGCAGTTCCAGTAGCGGCGTTCTGAAAGAGCAGTACTTC
TRBV4-2,TRBJ2-1,few,-,CASSVRLGTYNEQFF,TGTGCCAGCAGCGTCCGGCTAGGAACTTACAATGAGCAGTTCTTC
TRBV28,TRBJ2-7,-,-,CASSLDGARNEQYF,TGTGCCAGCAGCCTGGACGGTGCGCGAAACGAGCAGTACTTC
TRBV4-2,TRBJ2-1,-,TRBD2,CASSLGTSGGAYEQFF,TGTGCCAGCAGCCTAGGGACTAGCGGGGGGGCGTATGAGCAGTTCTTC
TRBV5-6,TRBJ2-2,once,TRBD1,CASSSGGFTGELFF,TGTGCCAGCAGCTCAGGGGGCTTCACCGGGGAGCTGTTTTTT
TRBV27,TRBJ2-2,-,-,CASSSWPGELFF,TGTGCCAGCAGTTCCTGGCCCGGGGAGCTGTTTTTT
TRBV30,TRBJ2-1,-,-,CAWSGVNEQFF,TGTGCCTGGAGTGGAGTTAATGAGCAGTTCTTC
TRBV19,TRBJ1-5,once,TRBD1,CASSIVSRGRPQPQHF,TGTGCCAGTAGTATAGTTAGCAGGGGGCGCCCCCAGCCCCAGCATTTT
TRBV2,TRBJ2-7,-,TRBD1,CASSEAGDRYYEQYF,TGTGCCAGCAGTGAAGCTGGGGACAGATACTACGAGCAGTACTTC
TRBV19,TRBJ2-1,-,-,CASRPGTADRNEQFF,TGTGCCAGTAGGCCGGGGACTGCCGATAGGAATGAGCAGTTCTTC
TRBV7-2,TRBJ1-1,-,-,CASSLNPAGWGFF,TGTGCCAGCAGCTTAAACCCGGCCGGGTGGGGTTTCTTT
TRBV7-3,TRBJ2-1,-,-,CASSLGGGPGSYNEQFF,TGTGCCAGCAGCTTAGGAGGCGGCCCGGGCTCCTACAATGAGCAGTTCTTC
TRBV4-2,TRBJ2-5,-,TRBD1,CASSQDPSGQGSLETQYF,TGTGCCAGCAGCCAAGATCCCTCGGGACAGGGTAGCCTCGAGACCCAGTACTTC
TRBV7-6,TRBJ2-1,many,-,CASSLWVPSDEQFF,TGTGCCAGCAGCTTATGGGTACCGTCGGATGAGCAGTTCTTC
TRBV2,TRBJ1-2,-,-,CASATTGSTNYGYTF,TGTGCCAGTGCGACCACGGGGTCAACTAACTATGGCTACACCTTC
TRBV4-1,TRBJ1-3,-,-,CASSHPPTGRFGNTIYF,TGCGCCAGCAGCCATCCTCCGACAGGACGGTTTGGAAACACCATATATTTT
TRBV20-1,TRBJ2-1,-,-,CSARVEGEQFF,TGCAGTGCTAGAGTTGAGGGGGAGCAGTTCTTC
TRBV7-2,TRBJ1-5,-,TRBD1,CASTGVGNQPQHF,TGTGCCAGTACAGGGGTCGGTAATCAGCCCCAGCATTTT
TRBV2,TRBJ2-1,-,TRBD1,CASRRTGSSYNEQFF,TGTGCCAGCAGGAGGACAGGGAGCTCCTACAATGAGCAGTTCTTC
TRBV6-5,TRBJ1-6,many,TRBD1,CASSYGGGAALHF,TGTGCCAGCAGTTACGGAGGGGGCGCAGCCCTCCACTTT
TRBV6-4,TRBJ1-1,-,-,CASKKGNLNTEAFF,TGTGCCAGCAAGAAAGGGAATTTGAACACTGAAGCTTTCTTT
TRBV6-5,TRBJ2-7,-,-,CASSRGYEQYF,TGTGCCAGCAGCCGGGGCTACGAGCAGTACTTC
TRBV18,TRBJ1-2,-,-,CASSAERAGGYTF,TGTGCCAGCTCAGCGGAGAGGGCCGGCGGCTACACCTTC
TRBV10-2,TRBJ1-1,-,-,CASSDREVTEAFF,TGCGCCAGCAGTGACCGGGAAGTCACTGAAGCTTTCTTT
TRBV7-3,TRBJ2-1,-,-,CASSFGAGNEQFF,TGTGCCAGCAGCTTCGGGGCCGGGAATGAGCAGTTCTTC
TRBV5-4,TRBJ1-1,-,-,CASSPNRDGNTEAFF,TGTGCCAGCAGCCCGAACAGGGACGGCAACACTGAAGCTTTCTTT
TRBV7-9,TRBJ1-4,-,TRBD1,CASSLRESDRNLFF,TGTGCCAGCAGCTTAAGGGAGTCGGACAGGAATCTGTTTTTT
TRBV6-5,TRBJ2-7,-,-,CAKQGFSSYEQYF,TGTGCCAAACAGGGATTCTCGTCCTACGAGCAGTACTTC
TRBV2,TRBJ2-5,-,-,CASSEQSSRQETQYF,TGTGCCAGCAGTGAACAGTCGAGCCGTCAAGAGACCCAGTACTTC
TRBV2,TRBJ2-6,-,-,CASSPVLGANVLTF,TGTGCCAGCAGTCCAGTGTTAGGGGCCAACGTCCTGACTTTC